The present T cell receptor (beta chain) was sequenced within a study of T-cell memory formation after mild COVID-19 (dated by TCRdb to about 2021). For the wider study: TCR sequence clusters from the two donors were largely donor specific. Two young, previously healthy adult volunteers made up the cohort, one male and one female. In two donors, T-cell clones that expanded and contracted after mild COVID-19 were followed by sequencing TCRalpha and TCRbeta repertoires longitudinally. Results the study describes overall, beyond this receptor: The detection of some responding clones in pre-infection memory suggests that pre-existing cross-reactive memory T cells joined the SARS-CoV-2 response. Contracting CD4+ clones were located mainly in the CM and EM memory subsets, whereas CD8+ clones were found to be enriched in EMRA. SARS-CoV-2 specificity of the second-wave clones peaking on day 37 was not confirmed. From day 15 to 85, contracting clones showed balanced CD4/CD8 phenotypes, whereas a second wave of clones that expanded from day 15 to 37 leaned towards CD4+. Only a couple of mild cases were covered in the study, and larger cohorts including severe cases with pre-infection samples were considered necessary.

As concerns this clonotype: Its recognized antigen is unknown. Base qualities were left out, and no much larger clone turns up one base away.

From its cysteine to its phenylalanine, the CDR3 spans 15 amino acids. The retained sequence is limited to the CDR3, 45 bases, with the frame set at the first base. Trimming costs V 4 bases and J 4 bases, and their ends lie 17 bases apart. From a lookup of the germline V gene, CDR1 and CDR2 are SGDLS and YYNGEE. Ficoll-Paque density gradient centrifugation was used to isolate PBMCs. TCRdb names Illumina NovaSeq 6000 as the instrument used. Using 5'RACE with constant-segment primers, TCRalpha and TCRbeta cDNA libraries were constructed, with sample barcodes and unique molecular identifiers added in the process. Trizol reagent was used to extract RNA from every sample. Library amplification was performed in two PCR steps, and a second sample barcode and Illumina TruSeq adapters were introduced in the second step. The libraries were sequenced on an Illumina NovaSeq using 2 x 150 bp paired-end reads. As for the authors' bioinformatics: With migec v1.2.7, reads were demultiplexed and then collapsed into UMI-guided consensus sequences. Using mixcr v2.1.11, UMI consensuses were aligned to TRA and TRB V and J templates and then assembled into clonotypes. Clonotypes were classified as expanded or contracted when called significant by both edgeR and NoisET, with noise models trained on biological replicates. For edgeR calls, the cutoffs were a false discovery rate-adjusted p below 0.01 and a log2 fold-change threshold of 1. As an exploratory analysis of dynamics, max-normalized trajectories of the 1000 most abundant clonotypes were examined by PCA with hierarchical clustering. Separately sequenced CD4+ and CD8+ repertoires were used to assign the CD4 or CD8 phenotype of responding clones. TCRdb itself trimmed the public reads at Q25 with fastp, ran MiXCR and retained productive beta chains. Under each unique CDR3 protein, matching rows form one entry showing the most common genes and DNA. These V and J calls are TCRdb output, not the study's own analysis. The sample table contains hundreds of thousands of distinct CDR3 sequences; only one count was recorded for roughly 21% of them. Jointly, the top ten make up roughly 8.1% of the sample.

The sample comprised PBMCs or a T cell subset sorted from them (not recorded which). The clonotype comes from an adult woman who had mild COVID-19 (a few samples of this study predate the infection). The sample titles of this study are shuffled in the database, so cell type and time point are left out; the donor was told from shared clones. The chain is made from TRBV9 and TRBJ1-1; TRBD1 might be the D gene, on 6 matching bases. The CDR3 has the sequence CASSTQGKGVTEAFF. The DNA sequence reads TGTGCCAGCAGCACCCAGGGAAAGGGGGTCACTGAAGCTTTCTTT.